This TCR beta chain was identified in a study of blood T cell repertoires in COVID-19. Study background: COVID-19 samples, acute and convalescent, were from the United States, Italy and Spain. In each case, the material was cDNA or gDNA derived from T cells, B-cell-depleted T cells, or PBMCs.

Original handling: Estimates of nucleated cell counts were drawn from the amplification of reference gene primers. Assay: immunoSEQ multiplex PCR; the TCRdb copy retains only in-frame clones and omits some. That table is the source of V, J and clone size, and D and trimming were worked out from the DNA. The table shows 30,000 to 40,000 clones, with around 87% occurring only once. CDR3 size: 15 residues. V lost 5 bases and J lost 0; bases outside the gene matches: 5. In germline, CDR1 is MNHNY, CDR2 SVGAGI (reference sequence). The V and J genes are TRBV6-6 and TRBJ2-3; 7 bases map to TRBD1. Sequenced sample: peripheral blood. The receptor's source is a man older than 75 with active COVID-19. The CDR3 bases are TGTGCCAGCAGTCACAGGGGTACTAGCACAGATACGCAGTATTTT. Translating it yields CASSHRGTSTDTQYF.